The T cell receptor beta chain described here comes from a study of blood T cell repertoires in COVID-19. Looking at the study overall: The United States, Italy and Spain provided the acute and convalescent COVID-19 samples. T cells, B-cell-depleted T cells, or PBMCs provided the cDNA or gDNA that served as material.

V was trimmed by 8 bases and J by 6 bases, leaving 22 bases between them. Germline lookup yields CDR1 ENHRY and CDR2 SYGVKD. This CDR3 has 15 residues. How the authors handled the data: Counts of nucleated cells, estimated from reference gene primer amplification, were obtained. Assay used: immunoSEQ multiplex PCR; TCRdb lists only in-frame clones, some missing. V, J and clone size are those of that table, while D and trimming were read from the DNA. Of 240,000 or so clones detected, approximately 85% appear once; the ten largest clones hold roughly 0.8%. The specimen was peripheral blood. This sequence originates from a woman aged 25 to 39 with acute or convalescent COVID-19. The genes are TRBV10-3 and TRBJ1-1, with D perhaps TRBD1 (5 bases). DNA for the CDR3: TGTGCCATCGCGTCCTTACTAAACGGGGGATCTGAAGCTTTCTTT. Residues: CAIASLLNGGSEAFF.